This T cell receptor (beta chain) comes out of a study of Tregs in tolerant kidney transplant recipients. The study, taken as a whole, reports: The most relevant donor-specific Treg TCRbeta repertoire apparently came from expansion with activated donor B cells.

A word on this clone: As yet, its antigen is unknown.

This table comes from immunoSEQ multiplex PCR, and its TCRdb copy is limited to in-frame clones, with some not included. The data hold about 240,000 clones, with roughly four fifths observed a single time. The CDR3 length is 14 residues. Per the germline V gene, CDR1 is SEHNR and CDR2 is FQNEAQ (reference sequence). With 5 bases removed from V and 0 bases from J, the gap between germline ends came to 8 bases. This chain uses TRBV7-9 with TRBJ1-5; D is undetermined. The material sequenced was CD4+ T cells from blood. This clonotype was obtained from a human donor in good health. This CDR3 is CASSPDHSNQPQHF. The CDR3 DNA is TGTGCCAGCAGCCCGGATCATAGCAATCAGCCCCAGCATTTT.